Listed below are T cell receptor beta chains from one sample, sequenced in a study of control samples from healthy donors and cancer patients. Generated by immunoSEQ multiplex PCR, the TCRdb table keeps only in-frame clones and is missing some. In the table there are about 83,000 clones, roughly 91% of which are singletons. Sequences were obtained from blood. These receptor sequences come from a middle-aged man in good health. CDR3s include the opening cysteine and the closing phenylalanine or tryptophan. The D gene is left open where the match is weak. Clone size is not always given. Where it is, it says once, few, many or a class for expanded clones.

-	TRBV5-1	TRBJ1-4	-	TGCGCCAGCAGCCCACAGCAGAATGAAAAACTGTTTTTT	CASSPQQNEKLFF
-	TRBV3-1/TRBV3-2	TRBJ2-1	TRBD1	TGTGCCAGCAGCCTAGGGGGAGACAGGGGAAAGGAGCAGTTCTTC	CASSLGGDRGKEQFF
-	TRBV6-5	TRBJ2-3	-	TGTGCCAGCAGCAAAGGGCAGCGCACAGATACGCAGTATTTT	CASSKGQRTDTQYF
-	TRBV5-6	TRBJ2-5	TRBD2	TGTGCCAGCAGCCCTAGGACTAGCGGGGGGCAGAGGGAGACCCAGTACTTC	CASSPRTSGGQRETQYF
-	TRBV10-1	TRBJ2-2	-	TGCGCCAGCAGTCCTGGACCTACCGGGGAGCTGTTTTTT	CASSPGPTGELFF
-	TRBV6-1	TRBJ1-1	-	TGTGCCAGCAGTGTAGGGCAGCTAATTCGGAACACTGAAGCTTTCTTT	CASSVGQLIRNTEAFF
-	TRBV27	TRBJ2-2	-	TGTGCCAGCAGTTTGGGCAGGGCCTACACCGGGGAGCTGTTTTTT	CASSLGRAYTGELFF
-	TRBV30	TRBJ2-3	TRBD2	TGTGCCTGGAGTACCCAAAGCGGGGGTACTACGCAGTATTTT	CAWSTQSGGTTQYF
-	TRBV9	TRBJ1-6	-	TGTGCCAGCAGCGTAGGTCTGCAGGGGAATTCACCCCTCCACTTT	CASSVGLQGNSPLHF
-	TRBV6-2/TRBV6-3	TRBJ2-3	TRBD1	TGTGCCAGCAGTCAGAGGACAGGCGGGGATACGCAGTATTTT	CASSQRTGGDTQYF
-	TRBV7-6	TRBJ1-5	-	TGTGCCAGCAGCCCGAGACTAGGGGGTCAGCCCCAGCATTTT	CASSPRLGGQPQHF
-	TRBV2	TRBJ1-5	-	TGTGCCAGCAGTGAAACAGGGCAGCCCCAGCATTTT	CASSETGQPQHF
-	TRBV25-1	TRBJ1-1	-	TGTGCCAGCTCTGCTGACACTGAAGCTTTCTTT	CASSADTEAFF
once	TRBV29-1	TRBJ1-3	-	TGCAGCGCCCTGTCGGGGGAAGGAAACACCATATATTTT	CSALSGEGNTIYF
-	TRBV7-9	TRBJ1-2	-	TGTGCCAGCAGCTTACAGGCGGTCATGGATGGCTACACCTTC	CASSLQAVMDGYTF
-	TRBV9	TRBJ2-3	-	TGTGCCAGCAGCGTCGGTGGACAGAGCAGGACAGATACGCAGTATTTT	CASSVGGQSRTDTQYF
-	TRBV7-2	TRBJ2-3	-	TGTGCCAGCAGCTTAGGTCCCGGGGATACGCAGTATTTT	CASSLGPGDTQYF